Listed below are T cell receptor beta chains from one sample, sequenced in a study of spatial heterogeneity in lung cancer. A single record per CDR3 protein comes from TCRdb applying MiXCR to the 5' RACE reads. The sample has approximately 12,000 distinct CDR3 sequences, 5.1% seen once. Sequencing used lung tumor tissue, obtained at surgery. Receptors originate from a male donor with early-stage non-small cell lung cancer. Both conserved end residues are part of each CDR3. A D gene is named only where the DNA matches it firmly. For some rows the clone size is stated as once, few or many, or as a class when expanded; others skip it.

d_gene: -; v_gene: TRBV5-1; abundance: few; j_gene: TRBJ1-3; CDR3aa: CASSFGDSGNTIYF; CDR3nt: TGCGCCAGCAGCTTCGGAGACTCTGGAAACACCATATATTTT
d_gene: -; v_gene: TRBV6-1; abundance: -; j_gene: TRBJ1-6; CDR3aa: CASRKENSPLHF; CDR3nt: TGTGCCAGCAGGAAGGAAAATTCACCCCTCCACTTT
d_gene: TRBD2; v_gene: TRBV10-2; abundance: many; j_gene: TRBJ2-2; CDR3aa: CASSVLAGYSGELFF; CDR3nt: TGCGCCAGCAGTGTCCTAGCGGGGTATTCCGGGGAGCTGTTTTTT
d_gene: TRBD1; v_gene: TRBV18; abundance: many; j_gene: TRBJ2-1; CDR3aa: CASSPPQGAPYNEQFF; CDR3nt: TGTGCCAGCTCACCACCGCAGGGGGCCCCGTACAATGAGCAGTTCTTC
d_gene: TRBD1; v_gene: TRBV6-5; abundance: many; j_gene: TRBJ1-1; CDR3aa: CASIKTGGTEAFF; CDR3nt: TGTGCCAGCATTAAGACAGGGGGCACTGAAGCTTTCTTT
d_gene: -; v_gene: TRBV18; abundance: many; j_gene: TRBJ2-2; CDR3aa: CASSRAAGPTGELFF; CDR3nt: TGTGCCAGCTCACGTGCCGCAGGACCCACCGGGGAGCTGTTTTTT
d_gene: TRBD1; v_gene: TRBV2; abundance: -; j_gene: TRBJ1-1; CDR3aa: CASAGTGGTEAFF; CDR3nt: TGTGCCAGCGCCGGGACAGGGGGCACTGAAGCTTTCTTT
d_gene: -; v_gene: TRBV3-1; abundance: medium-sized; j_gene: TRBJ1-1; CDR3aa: CASSQDRIGNTEAFF; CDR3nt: TGTGCCAGCAGCCAAGACAGGATCGGGAACACTGAAGCTTTCTTT
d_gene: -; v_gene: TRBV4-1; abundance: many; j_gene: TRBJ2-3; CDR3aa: CASSQKTASTDTQYF; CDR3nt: TGCGCCAGCAGCCAAAAGACAGCCAGCACAGATACGCAGTATTTT
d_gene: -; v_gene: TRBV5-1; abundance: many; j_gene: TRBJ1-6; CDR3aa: CASSHPIGSVPGRGSPLHF; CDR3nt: TGCGCCAGCAGCCACCCCATAGGAAGTGTCCCGGGTCGAGGGTCACCCCTCCACTTT
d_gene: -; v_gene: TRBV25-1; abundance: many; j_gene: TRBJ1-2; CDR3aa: CASSEWGSAGIYGYTF; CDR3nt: TGTGCCAGCAGTGAATGGGGTAGCGCCGGAATCTATGGCTACACCTTC
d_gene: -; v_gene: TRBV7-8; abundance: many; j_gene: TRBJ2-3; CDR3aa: CASSTGWTDTQYF; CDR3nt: TGTGCCAGCAGTACGGGATGGACAGATACGCAGTATTTT
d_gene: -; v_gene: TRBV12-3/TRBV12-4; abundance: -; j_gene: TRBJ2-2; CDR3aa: CASSLRSTGELFF; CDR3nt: TGTGCCAGCAGTTTGAGGAGCACCGGGGAGCTGTTTTTT
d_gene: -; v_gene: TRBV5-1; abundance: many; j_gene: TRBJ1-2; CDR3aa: CASSLVSPEDGYTF; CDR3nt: TGCGCCAGCAGCTTGGTTTCCCCAGAGGATGGCTACACCTTC
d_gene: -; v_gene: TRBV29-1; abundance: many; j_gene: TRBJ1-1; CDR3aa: CSAGNTEAFF; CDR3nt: TGCAGCGCGGGAAACACTGAAGCTTTCTTT
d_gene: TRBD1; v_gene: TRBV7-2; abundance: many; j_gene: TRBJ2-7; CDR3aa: CASSFLGTGAYEQYF; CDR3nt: TGTGCCAGCAGCTTTTTGGGGACAGGGGCCTACGAGCAGTACTTC
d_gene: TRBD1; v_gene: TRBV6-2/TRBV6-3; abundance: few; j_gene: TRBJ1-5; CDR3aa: CASSRDRNQPQHF; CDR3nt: TGTGCCAGCAGTCGGGACAGAAATCAGCCCCAGCATTTT
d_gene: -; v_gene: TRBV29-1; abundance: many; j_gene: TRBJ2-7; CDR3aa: CSVVPRIGLEQYF; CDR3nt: TGCAGCGTTGTCCCACGGATTGGGCTCGAGCAGTACTTC
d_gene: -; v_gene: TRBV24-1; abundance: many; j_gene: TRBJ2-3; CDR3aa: CATSDTYRAEADTQYF; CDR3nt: TGTGCCACCAGTGATACGTACAGGGCCGAGGCAGATACGCAGTATTTT
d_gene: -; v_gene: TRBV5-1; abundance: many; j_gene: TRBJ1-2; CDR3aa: CASRGDPSDYGYTF; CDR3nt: TGCGCCAGCAGGGGAGACCCCTCTGACTATGGCTACACCTTC
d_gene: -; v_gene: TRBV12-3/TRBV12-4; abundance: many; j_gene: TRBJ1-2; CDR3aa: CASSTANYGYTF; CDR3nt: TGTGCCAGCAGTACAGCTAACTATGGCTACACCTTC
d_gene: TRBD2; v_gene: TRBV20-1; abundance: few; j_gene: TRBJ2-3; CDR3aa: CSATYSGGARSDTQYF; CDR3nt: TGCAGTGCCACCTATAGCGGGGGGGCGCGATCAGATACGCAGTATTTT
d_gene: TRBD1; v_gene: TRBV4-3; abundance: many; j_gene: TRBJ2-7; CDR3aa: CASSLGTGISYEQYF; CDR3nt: TGCGCCAGCAGCCTTGGGACAGGGATCTCCTACGAGCAGTACTTC
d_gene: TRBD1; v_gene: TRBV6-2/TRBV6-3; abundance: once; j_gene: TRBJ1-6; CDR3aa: CASSYGRGRSPLHF; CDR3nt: TGTGCCAGCAGTTACGGCAGGGGGAGGTCACCCCTCCACTTT
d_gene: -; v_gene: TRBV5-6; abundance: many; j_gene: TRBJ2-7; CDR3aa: CASSFPGMSYEQYF; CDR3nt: TGTGCCAGCAGCTTCCCAGGGATGTCCTACGAGCAGTACTTC
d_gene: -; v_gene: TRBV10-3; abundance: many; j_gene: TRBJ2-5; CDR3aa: CAISQGAETQYF; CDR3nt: TGTGCCATCAGCCAGGGTGCTGAGACCCAGTACTTC
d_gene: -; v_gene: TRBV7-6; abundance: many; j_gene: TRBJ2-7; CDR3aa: CASSPRGVYEQYF; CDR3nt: TGTGCCAGCAGCCCCAGAGGGGTGTACGAGCAGTACTTC
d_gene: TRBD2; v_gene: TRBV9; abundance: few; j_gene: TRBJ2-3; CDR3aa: CASSVGSGGNTDTQYF; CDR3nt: TGTGCCAGCAGCGTAGGAAGCGGGGGGAACACAGATACGCAGTATTTT